This T cell receptor (beta chain) was sequenced in a study of monozygotic twins with cystic fibrosis. Broader study findings: No link emerged between shared CDR3 counts and age, concordance or severity.

Regarding this clone: Its cognate antigen is unknown.

The CDR3 sequence is 15 residues long. Germline assignment: CDR1 MNHEY and CDR2 SVGAGI. V lost 0 bases to trimming and J lost 5 bases, with 13 bases between them. TCRdb's table, derived via immunoSEQ multiplex PCR, lists solely in-frame clones and lacks some. The sample includes about 17,000 clones, 90% to 97% of them seen just once. Material for sequencing was blood. The genes are TRBV6-5 and TRBJ2-5; D is possibly TRBD1 (6 bases). The clonotype was recovered from a girl aged 2-10 years with cystic fibrosis. This CDR3 reads CASSYSSGVGETQYF. The CDR3, as DNA: TGTGCCAGCAGTTACTCATCAGGGGTCGGTGAGACCCAGTACTTC.